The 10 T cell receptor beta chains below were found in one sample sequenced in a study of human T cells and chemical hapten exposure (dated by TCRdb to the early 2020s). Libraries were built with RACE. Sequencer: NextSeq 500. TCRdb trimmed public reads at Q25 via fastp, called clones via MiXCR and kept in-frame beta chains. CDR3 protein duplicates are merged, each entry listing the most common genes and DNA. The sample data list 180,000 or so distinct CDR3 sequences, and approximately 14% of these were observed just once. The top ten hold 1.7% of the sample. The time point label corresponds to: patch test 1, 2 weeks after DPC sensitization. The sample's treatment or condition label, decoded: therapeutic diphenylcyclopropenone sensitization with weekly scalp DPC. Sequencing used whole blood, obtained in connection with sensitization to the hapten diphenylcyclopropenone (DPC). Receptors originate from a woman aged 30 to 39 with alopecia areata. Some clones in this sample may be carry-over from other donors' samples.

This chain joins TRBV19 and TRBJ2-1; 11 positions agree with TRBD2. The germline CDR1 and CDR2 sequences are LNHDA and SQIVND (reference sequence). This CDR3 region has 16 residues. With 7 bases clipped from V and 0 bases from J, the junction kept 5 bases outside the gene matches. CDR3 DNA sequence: TGTGCCAGTACCTTAGCGGGAGGGAGCTCCTACAATGAGCAGTTCTTC. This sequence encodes CASTLAGGSSYNEQFF.

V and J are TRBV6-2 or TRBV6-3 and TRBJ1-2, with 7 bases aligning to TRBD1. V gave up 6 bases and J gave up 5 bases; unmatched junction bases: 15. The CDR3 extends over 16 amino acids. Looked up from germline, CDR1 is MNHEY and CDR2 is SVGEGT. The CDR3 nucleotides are TGTGCCAGCAGATTCTCCGGGACAGCGGAGGCGTATGGCTACACCTTC. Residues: CASRFSGTAEAYGYTF.

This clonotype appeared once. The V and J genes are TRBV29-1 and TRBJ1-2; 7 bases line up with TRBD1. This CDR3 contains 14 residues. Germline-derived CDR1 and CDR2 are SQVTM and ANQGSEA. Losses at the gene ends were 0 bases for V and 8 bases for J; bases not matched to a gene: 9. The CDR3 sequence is CSVEERRQGRGYTF. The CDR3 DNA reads TGCAGCGTTGAAGAGCGAAGACAGGGACGCGGCTACACCTTC.

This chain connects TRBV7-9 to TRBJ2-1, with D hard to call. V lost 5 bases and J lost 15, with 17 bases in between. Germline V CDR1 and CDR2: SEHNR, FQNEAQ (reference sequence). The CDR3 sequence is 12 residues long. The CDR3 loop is CASSPASERTFF. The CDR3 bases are TGTGCCAGCAGCCCCGCATCCGAGAGGACGTTCTTC.

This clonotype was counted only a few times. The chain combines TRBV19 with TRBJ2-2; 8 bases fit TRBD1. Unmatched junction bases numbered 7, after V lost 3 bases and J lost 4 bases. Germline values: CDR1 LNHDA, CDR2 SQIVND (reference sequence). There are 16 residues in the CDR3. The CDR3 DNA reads TGTGCCAGTAGTATGGACAGGGCCCCGGGCACCGGGGAGCTGTTTTTT. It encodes CASSMDRAPGTGELFF.

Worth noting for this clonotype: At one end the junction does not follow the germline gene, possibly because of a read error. This chain's CDR3 is CASRGQYNSLLHF. The CDR3 region has the DNA TGTGCCAGCCGGGGACAGTATAATTCACTCCTCCACTTT. The chain combines TRBV28 with TRBJ1-6; TRBD1 agrees at 7 bases. This CDR3 contains 13 residues. Germline lookup yields CDR1 MDHEN and CDR2 SYDVKM.

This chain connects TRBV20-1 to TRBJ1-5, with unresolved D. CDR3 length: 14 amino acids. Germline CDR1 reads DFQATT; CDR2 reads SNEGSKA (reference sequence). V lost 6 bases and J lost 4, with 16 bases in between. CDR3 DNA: TGCAGTGCCGATGGGGAAGCCGATAATCAGCCCCAGCATTTT. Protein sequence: CSADGEADNQPQHF.

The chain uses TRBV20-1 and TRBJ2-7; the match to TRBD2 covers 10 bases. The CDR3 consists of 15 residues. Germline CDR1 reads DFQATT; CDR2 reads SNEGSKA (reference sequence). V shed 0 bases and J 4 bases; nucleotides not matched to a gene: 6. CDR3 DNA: TGCAGTGCTAGAGATCCTAGCGGGAGAGGGTACGAGCAGTACTTC. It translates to CSARDPSGRGYEQYF.

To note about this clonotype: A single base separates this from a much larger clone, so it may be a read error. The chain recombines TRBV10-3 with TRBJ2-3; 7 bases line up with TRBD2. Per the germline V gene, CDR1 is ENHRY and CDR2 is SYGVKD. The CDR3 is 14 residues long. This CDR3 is CAIRPGGSIDTQYF. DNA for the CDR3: TGTGCCATCCGACCGGGCGGGAGCATAGATACGCAGTATTTT.

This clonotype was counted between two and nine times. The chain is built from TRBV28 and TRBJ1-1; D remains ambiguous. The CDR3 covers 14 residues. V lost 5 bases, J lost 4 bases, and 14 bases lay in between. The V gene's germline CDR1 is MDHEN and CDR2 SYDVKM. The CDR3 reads CASSAAPRGTEAFF. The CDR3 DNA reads TGTGCCAGCAGTGCGGCCCCCCGAGGCACTGAAGCTTTCTTT.